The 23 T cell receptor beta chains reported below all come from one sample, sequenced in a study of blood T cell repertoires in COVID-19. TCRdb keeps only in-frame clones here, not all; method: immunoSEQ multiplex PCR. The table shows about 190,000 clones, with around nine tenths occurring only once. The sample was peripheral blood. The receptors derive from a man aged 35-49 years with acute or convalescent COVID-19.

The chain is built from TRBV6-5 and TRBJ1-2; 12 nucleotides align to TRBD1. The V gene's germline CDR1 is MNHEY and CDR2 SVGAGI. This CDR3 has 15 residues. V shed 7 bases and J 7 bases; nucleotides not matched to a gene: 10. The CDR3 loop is CASKKPGQGAGGYTF. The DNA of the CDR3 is TGTGCCAGCAAGAAACCGGGACAGGGGGCGGGTGGCTACACCTTC.

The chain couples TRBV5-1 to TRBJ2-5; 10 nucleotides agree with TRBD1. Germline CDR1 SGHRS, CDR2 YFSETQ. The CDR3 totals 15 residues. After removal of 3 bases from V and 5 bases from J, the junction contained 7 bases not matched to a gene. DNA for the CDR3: TGCGCCAGCAGCTCGCACGGGACAGGGGACGAGACCCAGTACTTC. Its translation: CASSSHGTGDETQYF. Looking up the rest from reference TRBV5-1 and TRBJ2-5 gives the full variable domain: KAGVTQTPRYLIKTRGQQVTLSCSPISGHRSVSWYQQTPGQGLQFLFEYFSETQRNKGNFPGRFSGRQFSNSRSEMNVSTLELGDSALYLCASSSHGTGDETQYFGPGTRLLVL.

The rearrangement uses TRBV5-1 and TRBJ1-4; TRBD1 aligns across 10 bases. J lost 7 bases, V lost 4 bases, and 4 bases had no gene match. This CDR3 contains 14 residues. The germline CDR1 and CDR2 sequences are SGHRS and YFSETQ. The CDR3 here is CASSLTGGSEKLFF. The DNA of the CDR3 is TGCGCCAGCAGCCTGACAGGGGGCAGTGAAAAACTGTTTTTT.

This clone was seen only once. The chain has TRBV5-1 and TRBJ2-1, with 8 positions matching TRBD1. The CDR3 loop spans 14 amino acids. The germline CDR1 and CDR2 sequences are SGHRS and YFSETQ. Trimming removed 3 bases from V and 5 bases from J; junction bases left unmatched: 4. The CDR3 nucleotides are TGCGCCAGCAGCTCCCAGGGGGCCCACAATGAGCAGTTCTTC. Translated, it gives CASSSQGAHNEQFF.

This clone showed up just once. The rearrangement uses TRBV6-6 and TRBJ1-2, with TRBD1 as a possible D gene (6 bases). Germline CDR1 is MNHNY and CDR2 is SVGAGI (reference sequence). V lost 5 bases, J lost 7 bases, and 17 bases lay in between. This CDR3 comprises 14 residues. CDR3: CASSLGGAIGGYTF. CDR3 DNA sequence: TGTGCCAGCAGTCTGGGGGGGGCAATAGGTGGCTACACCTTC.

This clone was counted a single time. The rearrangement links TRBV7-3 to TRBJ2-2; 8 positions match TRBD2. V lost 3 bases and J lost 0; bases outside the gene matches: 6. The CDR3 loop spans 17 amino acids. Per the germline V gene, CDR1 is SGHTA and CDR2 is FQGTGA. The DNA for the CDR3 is TGTGCCAGCAGCTTCCCTCGACTAGCGCCGAACACCGGGGAGCTGTTTTTT. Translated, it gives CASSFPRLAPNTGELFF.

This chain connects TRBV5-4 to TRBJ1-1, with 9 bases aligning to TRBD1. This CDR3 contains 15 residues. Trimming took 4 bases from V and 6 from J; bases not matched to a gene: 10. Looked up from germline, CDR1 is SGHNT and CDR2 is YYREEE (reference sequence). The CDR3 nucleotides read TGTGCCAGCAGCCATCGGGACAGGGTAAAGGCTGAAGCTTTCTTT. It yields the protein CASSHRDRVKAEAFF.

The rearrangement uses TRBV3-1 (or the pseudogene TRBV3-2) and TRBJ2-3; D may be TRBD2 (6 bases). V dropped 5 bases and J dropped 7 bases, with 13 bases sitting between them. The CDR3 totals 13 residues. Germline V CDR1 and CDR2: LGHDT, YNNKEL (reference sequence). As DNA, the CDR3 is TGTGCCAGCAGCAGCCCGGGGAGGAATACGCAGTATTTT. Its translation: CASSSPGRNTQYF.

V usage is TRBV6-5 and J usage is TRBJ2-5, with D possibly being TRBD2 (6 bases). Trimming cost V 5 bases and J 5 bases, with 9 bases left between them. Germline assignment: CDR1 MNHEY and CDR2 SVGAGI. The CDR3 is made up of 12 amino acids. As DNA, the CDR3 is TGTGCCAGCAGTCCCCGGGGGGAGACCCAGTACTTC. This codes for CASSPRGETQYF.

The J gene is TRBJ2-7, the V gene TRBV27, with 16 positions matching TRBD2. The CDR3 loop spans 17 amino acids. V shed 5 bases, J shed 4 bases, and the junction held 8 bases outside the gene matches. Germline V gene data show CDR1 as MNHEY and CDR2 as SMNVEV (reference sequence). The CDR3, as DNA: TGTGCCAGCAGTCCAAGGGGACTAGCGGGGGGGCGGTACGAGCAGTACTTC. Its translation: CASSPRGLAGGRYEQYF.

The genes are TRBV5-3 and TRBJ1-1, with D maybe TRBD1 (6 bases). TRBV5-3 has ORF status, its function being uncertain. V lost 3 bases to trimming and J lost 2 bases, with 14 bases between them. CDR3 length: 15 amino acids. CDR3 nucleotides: TGTGCCAGAAGCTGGACAGTGACAAGAAACACTGAAGCTTTCTTT. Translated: CARSWTVTRNTEAFF.

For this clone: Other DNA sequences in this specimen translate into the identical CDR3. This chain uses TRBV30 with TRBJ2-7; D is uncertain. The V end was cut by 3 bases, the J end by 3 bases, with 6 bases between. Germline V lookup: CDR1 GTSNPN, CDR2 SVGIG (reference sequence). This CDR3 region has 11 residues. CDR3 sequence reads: CAWSRSYEQYF. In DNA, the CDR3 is TGTGCCTGGAGCCGGAGCTACGAGCAGTACTTC.

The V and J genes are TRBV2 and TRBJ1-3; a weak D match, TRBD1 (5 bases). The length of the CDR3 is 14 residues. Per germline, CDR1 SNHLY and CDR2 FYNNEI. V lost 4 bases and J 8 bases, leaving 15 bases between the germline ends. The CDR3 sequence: CASSVGQGGYTIYF. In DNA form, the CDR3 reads TGTGCCAGCAGTGTTGGGCAGGGAGGGTACACCATATATTTT.

This CDR3 is CAWSRRGLKRSYNEQFF. CDR3 DNA: TGTGCCTGGAGTCGCAGGGGGCTCAAGAGGTCCTACAATGAGCAGTTCTTC. This rearrangement joins TRBV30 to TRBJ2-1; 8 bases are shared with TRBD1. CDR3 length equals 17 residues. The junction had 10 bases not matched to a gene; V was cut back by 2 bases and J by 1 base. From germline, CDR1 is GTSNPN and CDR2 SVGIG (reference sequence).

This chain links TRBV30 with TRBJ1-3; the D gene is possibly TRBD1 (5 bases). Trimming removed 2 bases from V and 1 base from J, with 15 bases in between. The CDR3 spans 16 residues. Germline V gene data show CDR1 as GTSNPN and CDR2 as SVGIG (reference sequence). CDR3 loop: CAWSYTKTASGNTIYF. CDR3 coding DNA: TGTGCCTGGAGTTATACTAAGACAGCGTCTGGAAACACCATATATTTT.

CDR3 coding DNA: TGTGCCAGTAGTAGACAGGGTTACGAGCAGTACTTC. Residues: CASSRQGYEQYF. V gene TRBV19 combines with J gene TRBJ2-7; TRBD1 aligns across 7 bases. CDR1 LNHDA and CDR2 SQIVND come from the germline V gene (reference sequence). The length of the CDR3 is 12 residues. With V trimmed by 4 bases and J by 4 bases, 1 base remained unmatched.

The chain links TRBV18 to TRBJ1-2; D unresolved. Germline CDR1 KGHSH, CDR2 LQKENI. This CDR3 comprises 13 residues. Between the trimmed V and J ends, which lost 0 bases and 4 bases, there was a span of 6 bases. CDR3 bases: TGTGCCAGCTCACCACCGTCTATCTATGGCTACACCTTC. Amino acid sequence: CASSPPSIYGYTF.

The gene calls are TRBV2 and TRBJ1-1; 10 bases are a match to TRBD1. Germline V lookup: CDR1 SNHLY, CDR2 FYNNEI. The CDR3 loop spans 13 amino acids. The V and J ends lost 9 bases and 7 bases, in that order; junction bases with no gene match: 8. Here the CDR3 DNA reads TGTGCCAGACTGGACAGGGGGGCCGATGAAGCTTTCTTT. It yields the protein CARLDRGADEAFF. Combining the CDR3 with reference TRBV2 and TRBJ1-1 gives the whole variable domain EPEVTQTPSHQVTQMGQEVILRCVPISNHLYFYWYRQILGQKVEFLVSFYNNEISEKSEIFDDQFSVERPDGSNFTLKIRSTKLEDSAMYFCARLDRGADEAFFGQGTRLTVV.

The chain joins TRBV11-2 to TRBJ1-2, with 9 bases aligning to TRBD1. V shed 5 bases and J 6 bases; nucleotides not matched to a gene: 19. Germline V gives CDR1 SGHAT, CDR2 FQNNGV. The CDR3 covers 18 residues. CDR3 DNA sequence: TGTGCCAGCAGCCCTAACCCTCCGCCGGGACAGGGATTTAATGGCTACACCTTC. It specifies CASSPNPPPGQGFNGYTF.

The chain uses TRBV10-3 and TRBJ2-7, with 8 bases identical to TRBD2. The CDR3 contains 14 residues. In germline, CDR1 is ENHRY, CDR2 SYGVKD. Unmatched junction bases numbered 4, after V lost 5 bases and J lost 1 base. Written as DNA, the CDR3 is TGTGCCATCAGTAGGGAGCGGGGGTCCTACGAGCAGTACTTC. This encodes CAISRERGSYEQYF.

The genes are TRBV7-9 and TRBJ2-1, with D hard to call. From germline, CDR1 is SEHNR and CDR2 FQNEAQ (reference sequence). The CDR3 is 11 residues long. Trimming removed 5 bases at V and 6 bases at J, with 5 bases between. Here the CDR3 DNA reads TGTGCCAGCAGCGGAGTCAATGAGCAGTTCTTC. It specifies CASSGVNEQFF.

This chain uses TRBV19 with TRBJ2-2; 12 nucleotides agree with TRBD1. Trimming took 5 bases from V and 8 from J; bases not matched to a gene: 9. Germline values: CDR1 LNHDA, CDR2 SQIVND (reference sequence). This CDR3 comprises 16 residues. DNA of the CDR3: TGTGCCAGTAGTCACCCGGGACAGGGGGCGTGGGGGGAGCTGTTTTTT. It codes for CASSHPGQGAWGELFF.

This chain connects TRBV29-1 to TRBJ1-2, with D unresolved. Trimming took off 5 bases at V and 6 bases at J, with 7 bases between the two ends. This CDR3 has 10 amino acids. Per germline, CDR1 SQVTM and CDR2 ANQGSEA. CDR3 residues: CSVYLDGYTF. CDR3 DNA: TGCAGCGTTTACCTAGATGGCTACACCTTC. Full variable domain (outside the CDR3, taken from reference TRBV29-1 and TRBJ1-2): SAVISQKPSRDICQRGTSLTIQCQVDSQVTMMFWYRQQPGQSLTLIATANQGSEATYESGFVIDKFPISRPNLTFSTLTVSNMSPEDSSIYLCSVYLDGYTFGSGTRLTVV.